This entry is about one T cell receptor (beta chain). This sample was taken from a study of Ad26.COV2.S vaccination and SARS-CoV-2 variants. As to treatment: some 20 received Ad26.COV2.S at low or high dose, single or two shots; five or six received placebo; per-sample allocation not given. Sampling was performed 63 days after the first vaccine or placebo injection. CDR1 SGDLS and CDR2 YYNGEE come from the germline V gene. Trimming took 7 bases from V and 5 from J, leaving 3 bases between them. This CDR3 spans 9 amino acids. Only in-frame clones appear in the TCRdb table, and some are missing; sequencing was by immunoSEQ multiplex PCR. The data contain about 480,000 clones, 87% of them singletons.

The source of this sequence is a person aged 18-60 years who received the Ad26.COV2.S COVID-19 vaccine or a placebo. Sequenced here: peripheral blood, sampled in a trial of Ad26.COV2.S vaccine versus placebo. This chain connects TRBV9 to TRBJ1-1, with D unresolved. This chain's CDR3 is CASETEAFF. CDR3 DNA: TGTGCCAGCGAGACTGAAGCTTTCTTT. Combining the CDR3 with reference TRBV9 and TRBJ1-1 gives the whole variable domain DSGVTQTPKHLITATGQRVTLRCSPRSGDLSVYWYQQSLDQGLQFLIQYYNGEERAKGNILERFSAQQFPDLHSELNLSSLELGDSALYFCASETEAFFGQGTRLTVV.